These 14 T cell receptor beta chains came from one sample sequenced in a study of blood T cells in healthy people across ages. PCR was performed a second time for about 6 to 12 cycles using a sample-barcoded 5' primer and a J-beta primer mix. TCRdb used MiXCR to reprocess the 5' RACE reads, holding one entry per CDR3 protein. The table includes some 1.7 million distinct CDR3 sequences, roughly 27% detected once. Specimen: blood. The receptors here all came from a woman in her 30s in good health.

This clonotype was counted many times. This chain connects TRBV5-1 to TRBJ2-1; a possible D gene is TRBD1 (5 bases). V was clipped by 4 bases and J by 4 bases, with 18 bases between them. The CDR3 sequence is 16 residues long. Looked up from germline, CDR1 is SGHRS and CDR2 is YFSETQ. The CDR3 region is CASSPGQGTGYNEQFF. DNA of the CDR3: TGCGCCAGCAGCCCGGGTCAGGGAACGGGTTACAATGAGCAGTTCTTC. Complete variable domain (other parts from reference TRBV5-1 and TRBJ2-1): KAGVTQTPRYLIKTRGQQVTLSCSPISGHRSVSWYQQTPGQGLQFLFEYFSETQRNKGNFPGRFSGRQFSNSRSEMNVSTLELGDSALYLCASSPGQGTGYNEQFFGPGTRLTVL.

Only a few counts were recorded for this clonotype. The chain carries TRBV10-3 and TRBJ1-5, with TRBD1 matching 8 bases. V lost 4 bases, J lost 5 bases, and 1 base stayed unmatched. This CDR3 comprises 13 residues. Germline CDR1 reads ENHRY; CDR2 reads SYGVKD. Here the CDR3 reads CAISAGGDQPQHF. The CDR3 DNA follows: TGTGCCATCAGTGCAGGGGGCGATCAGCCCCAGCATTTT.

The CDR3, as DNA: TGCAGCGTTGTAAGACAGGGGGCGCGTACGGAGACCCAGTACTTC. Protein product: CSVVRQGARTETQYF. This chain joins TRBV29-1 and TRBJ2-4, with 10 bases lining up with TRBD1. The DNA end lines up better with TRBJ2-5; the J call may be wrong. The CDR3 loop spans 15 amino acids. Germline values: CDR1 SQVTM, CDR2 ANQGSEA.

This clonotype has just a few counts. The chain is built from TRBV10-3 and TRBJ2-5; 7 positions match TRBD2. The J segment lost 5 bases and the V segment lost 5 bases, leaving 5 bases of the junction unmatched. Germline V gene sequence: CDR1 ENHRY, CDR2 SYGVKD. CDR3 size: 13 residues. The CDR3 reads CAISTREAETQYF. CDR3 coding DNA: TGTGCCATCAGTACCCGGGAGGCGGAGACCCAGTACTTC.

The chain couples TRBV11-2 to TRBJ1-5; D is unresolved. The V and J ends lost 1 base and 13 bases respectively, with 14 bases between them. Germline V gene data show CDR1 as SGHAT and CDR2 as FQNNGV. This CDR3 comprises 13 residues. CDR3 region: CASSLGSGPIQHF. The CDR3 DNA reads TGTGCCAGCAGCTTAGGGTCGGGCCCTATTCAGCATTTT.

The chain combines TRBV5-1 with TRBJ2-5; D is perhaps TRBD1 (5 bases). V shed 2 bases and J shed 4 bases, with 18 bases lying between them. CDR3 length equals 16 residues. Germline assignment: CDR1 SGHRS and CDR2 YFSETQ. CDR3: CASSLMGRGGGETQYF. The CDR3 DNA reads as TGCGCCAGCAGCTTAATGGGAAGGGGTGGTGGAGAGACCCAGTACTTC. The full variable domain, its missing parts supplied by reference TRBV5-1 and TRBJ2-5, is KAGVTQTPRYLIKTRGQQVTLSCSPISGHRSVSWYQQTPGQGLQFLFEYFSETQRNKGNFPGRFSGRQFSNSRSEMNVSTLELGDSALYLCASSLMGRGGGETQYFGPGTRLLVL.

In this sample, this clonotype turned up a few times. V is TRBV10-3 and J is TRBJ2-6, with D unresolved. Germline CDR1 ENHRY, CDR2 SYGVKD. The V end lost 0 bases, the J end lost 4 bases, and 13 bases lay between the germline ends. The CDR3 covers 17 residues. The CDR3 bases are TGTGCCATCAGTGAGTCAGGGATCTTTGGGGGGGCCAACGTCCTGACTTTC. Protein sequence: CAISESGIFGGANVLTF.

J is TRBJ2-1 and V is TRBV29-1, with TRBD1 as a possible D gene (5 bases). The V gene's germline CDR1 is SQVTM and CDR2 ANQGSEA. The CDR3 loop spans 14 amino acids. The germline V and J ends were trimmed by 5 bases and 6 bases, with 17 bases remaining between them. The CDR3 loop is CSVKGRAGFNEQFF. The CDR3, as DNA: TGCAGCGTTAAGGGCAGGGCCGGGTTCAATGAGCAGTTCTTC.

J is TRBJ1-2 and V is TRBV4-1, with D possibly TRBD1 on 5 matching bases. V was pared by 1 base and J by 8 bases, with 14 bases between. The CDR3 totals 14 residues. From germline, CDR1 is MGHRA and CDR2 YSYEKL. In DNA, the CDR3 is TGCGCCAGCAGCCAAGCGACAGCGTTCCTGGGCTACACCTTC. This translates into CASSQATAFLGYTF.

Ten or more counts support this clonotype. The rearrangement uses TRBV6-6 and TRBJ2-7, with 10 bases aligning to TRBD2. The CDR3 consists of 16 residues. J gave up 5 bases and V 0 bases, and 7 bases lay outside the gene matches. Germline CDR1 MNHNY, CDR2 SVGAGI (reference sequence). CDR3 amino acids: CASSYSSAGGRNEQYF. CDR3 sequence (DNA): TGTGCCAGCAGTTACTCATCAGCGGGGGGGAGGAACGAGCAGTACTTC.

This clonotype was recorded at least ten times. V gene TRBV7-6 combines with J gene TRBJ2-7; D not certain. The V and J ends lost 0 bases and 3 bases respectively, with 6 bases between them. The V gene's germline CDR1 is SGHVS and CDR2 FNYEAQ. The CDR3 consists of 13 residues. The CDR3 reads CASSLAENYEQYF. In nucleotides, the CDR3 is TGTGCCAGCAGCTTAGCGGAAAACTACGAGCAGTACTTC.

The sample holds many counts of this clonotype. The rearrangement uses TRBV20-1 and TRBJ2-1; D not resolved. This CDR3 has 11 amino acids. From germline, CDR1 is DFQATT and CDR2 SNEGSKA (reference sequence). Deletions cut 6 bases from V and 10 bases from J, with 13 bases between. The CDR3 spells CSARRSPEQFF. CDR3 DNA sequence: TGCAGTGCCCGTAGGTCCCCAGAGCAGTTCTTC.

V gene TRBV9 combines with J gene TRBJ1-4, with D perhaps TRBD1 (5 bases). The germline gives CDR1 SGDLS, CDR2 YYNGEE. V dropped 8 bases and J dropped 6 bases, with 11 bases sitting between them. The CDR3 consists of 12 residues. DNA for the CDR3: TGTGCCAGTACGGGGGTAGATGAAAAACTGTTTTTT. It yields the protein CASTGVDEKLFF.

This clonotype was seen ten or more times. The chain is built from TRBV5-1 and TRBJ1-5, with 10 nucleotides matching TRBD1. With 7 bases clipped from V and 2 bases from J, the junction kept 9 bases outside the gene matches. Germline values: CDR1 SGHRS, CDR2 YFSETQ. There are 16 residues in the CDR3. CDR3 coding DNA: TGCGCCAGCCCCGGGACAGGGGCTATGGGCAATCAGCCCCAGCATTTT. As protein: CASPGTGAMGNQPQHF.